One sample yielded the 22 T cell receptor beta chains listed below, sequenced in a study of cytomegalovirus exposure and HLA in healthy donors. Assay: immunoSEQ multiplex PCR; the TCRdb copy retains only in-frame clones and omits some. The sample records 150,000 to 200,000 clones, roughly nine tenths being singletons. Input material: PBMCs. Receptor source: a woman aged 25 to 39 in good health and CMV-seronegative.

The chain combines TRBV4-1 with TRBJ1-3; the D is unclear. Looked up from germline, CDR1 is MGHRA and CDR2 is YSYEKL. The ends were cut back, 1 base at V and 0 bases at J, with 7 bases in the middle. This CDR3 is 15 amino acids long. The CDR3 reads CASSQVPSSGNTIYF. The CDR3, as DNA: TGCGCCAGCAGCCAAGTTCCCAGCTCTGGAAACACCATATATTTT.

This clone was picked up one time. V and J are TRBV7-2 and TRBJ2-3; 8 nucleotides line up with TRBD1. CDR3 size: 14 residues. Per the germline V gene, CDR1 is SGHTA and CDR2 is FQGNSA. J was trimmed by 1 base and V by 5 bases; bases with no gene match: 2. The CDR3 loop reads CASSPDRGTDTQYF. The CDR3 coding sequence is TGTGCCAGCAGCCCGGACAGGGGCACAGATACGCAGTATTTT.

The J gene is TRBJ2-7, the V gene TRBV7-6; 8 bases match TRBD2. Unmatched junction bases numbered 3, after V lost 2 bases and J lost 3 bases. Germline V lookup: CDR1 SGHVS, CDR2 FNYEAQ. The CDR3 spans 14 residues. The CDR3, as DNA: TGTGCCAGCAGCTTAACTAGCGGAGACTACGAGCAGTACTTC. Translation gives CASSLTSGDYEQYF.

The J gene is TRBJ2-7, the V gene TRBV28; 11 nucleotides align to TRBD2. Germline V gives CDR1 MDHEN, CDR2 SYDVKM. V lost 5 bases to trimming and J lost 3 bases; unmatched junction nucleotides: 3. The length of the CDR3 is 14 residues. The DNA of the CDR3 is TGTGCCAGCAGTGAACTAGCGGGAGTCTACGAGCAGTACTTC. Its translation is CASSELAGVYEQYF. Full variable domain (outside the CDR3, taken from reference TRBV28 and TRBJ2-7): DVKVTQSSRYLVKRTGEKVFLECVQDMDHENMFWYRQDPGLGLRLIYFSYDVKMKEKGDIPEGYSVSREKKERFSLILESASTNQTSMYLCASSELAGVYEQYFGPGTRLTVT.

The V and J genes are TRBV25-1 and TRBJ2-3; 9 nucleotides agree with TRBD2. This CDR3 is built from 15 residues. V was pared by 5 bases and J by 11 bases, with 14 bases of the junction left unmatched. Looked up from germline, CDR1 is MGHDK and CDR2 is SYGVNS. CDR3 in DNA: TGTGCCAGCAGTCTTCGATCTAGCGGGACCTCAGGGCAGTATTTT. It is translated as CASSLRSSGTSGQYF. The entire variable domain, with the rest obtained from reference TRBV25-1 and TRBJ2-3, is as follows: EADIYQTPRYLVIGTGKKITLECSQTMGHDKMYWYQQDPGMELHLIHYSYGVNSTEKGDLSSESTVSRIRTEHFPLTLESARPSHTSQYLCASSLRSSGTSGQYFGPGTRLTVL.

The chain uses TRBV29-1 and TRBJ1-1; 8 nucleotides align to TRBD1. The V gene end was trimmed by 8 bases and the J gene end by 10 bases; junction bases not matched to a gene: 6. The CDR3 is made up of 10 amino acids. The V gene's germline CDR1 is SQVTM and CDR2 ANQGSEA. This chain's CDR3 is CSFQGARAFF. CDR3 in DNA: TGCAGCTTTCAGGGGGCAAGAGCTTTCTTT.

CDR3: CASSPGTEEETQYF. The CDR3 bases are TGTGCCAGCAGTCCCGGGACAGAGGAAGAGACCCAGTACTTC. The chain joins TRBV27 to TRBJ2-5, with TRBD1 identical over 7 bases. The CDR3 contains 14 residues. The J segment lost 3 bases and the V segment lost 5 bases, leaving 6 bases of the junction unmatched. Germline CDR1 and CDR2: MNHEY and SMNVEV (reference sequence).

The DNA of the CDR3 is TGTGCCAGCAGCTTAGAGGCAGGGGGCAATCAGCCCCAGCATTTT. Encoded protein: CASSLEAGGNQPQHF. This chain links TRBV7-2 with TRBJ1-5; tentative D call: TRBD1 (6 bases). The CDR3 extends over 15 amino acids. Per germline, CDR1 SGHTA and CDR2 FQGNSA. Trimming cost V 1 base and J 2 bases, with 9 bases left between them. The full variable domain, rest sourced from reference TRBV7-2 and TRBJ1-5, is GAGVSQSPSNKVTEKGKDVELRCDPISGHTALYWYRQSLGQGLEFLIYFQGNSAPDKSGLPSDRFSAERTGGSVSTLTIQRTQQEDSAVYLCASSLEAGGNQPQHFGDGTRLSIL.

The sample holds a few counts of this clone. The chain uses TRBV9 and TRBJ1-1; 7 nucleotides match TRBD1. CDR1 SGDLS and CDR2 YYNGEE come from the germline V gene. V lost 3 bases to trimming and J lost 0 bases; unmatched junction nucleotides: 5. This CDR3 contains 15 residues. The CDR3 protein is CASSGRGQMNTEAFF. The CDR3 DNA reads TGTGCCAGCAGCGGGAGGGGACAGATGAACACTGAAGCTTTCTTT.

The chain couples TRBV7-3 to TRBJ2-1, with 12 bases fitting TRBD2. Trimming cost V 5 bases and J 6 bases; bases outside gene matches: 5. The length of the CDR3 is 15 residues. Germline CDR1 SGHTA, CDR2 FQGTGA. This chain's CDR3 is CASSPGLAGLNEQFF. For the CDR3, the DNA is TGTGCCAGCAGCCCGGGACTAGCGGGCCTCAATGAGCAGTTCTTC.

The sample holds a few counts of this clone. CDR3 protein: CASSGTNSYEQYF. The DNA for the CDR3 is TGTGCCAGCAGTGGGACCAACTCCTACGAGCAGTACTTC. J is TRBJ2-7 and V is TRBV25-1; unclear D gene. The CDR3 spans 13 residues. Trimming shortened V by 4 bases and J by 0 bases, and 7 bases separated the two germline ends. Germline-derived CDR1 and CDR2 are MGHDK and SYGVNS.

V gene TRBV6-1 combines with J gene TRBJ1-5; D might be TRBD1 (5 bases). This CDR3 has 13 amino acids. In germline, CDR1 is MNHNS, CDR2 SASEGT. Trimming took 3 bases from V and 6 from J, leaving 9 bases between them. CDR3 sequence: CASSDRQFQPQHF. In DNA, the CDR3 is TGTGCCAGCAGTGATAGACAGTTTCAGCCCCAGCATTTT.

This chain joins TRBV10-3 and TRBJ1-3; D unclear. The CDR3 covers 13 residues. Germline CDR1 and CDR2: ENHRY and SYGVKD. V lost 8 bases and J lost 2, with 10 bases in between. CDR3 loop: CAISTPPGNTIYF. In nucleotides, the CDR3 is TGTGCCATCTCTACCCCCCCTGGAAACACCATATATTTT.

The rearrangement joins TRBV6-1 to TRBJ2-7; D ambiguous. With 3 bases removed from V and 6 bases from J, the gap between germline ends came to 9 bases. This CDR3 has 12 residues. Looked up from germline, CDR1 is MNHNS and CDR2 is SASEGT. The CDR3 bases are TGTGCCAGCAGTGAGGCCTGGGCCGAGCAGTACTTC. This codes for CASSEAWAEQYF.

V usage is TRBV28 and J usage is TRBJ1-2; D call uncertain. The CDR3 runs 12 residues. The germline CDR1 and CDR2 sequences are MDHEN and SYDVKM. Deletions cut 2 bases from V and 8 bases from J, with 9 bases between. In DNA, the CDR3 is TGTGCCAGCAGTTTAGGGTCCGGCGGCTACACCTTC. Its protein product is CASSLGSGGYTF.

This clone has just one count. CDR3 coding DNA: TGTGCCAGCAGTCCCCCCCTGCGGGAAGCTTTCTTT. It specifies CASSPPLREAFF. The V call is TRBV6-6, the J call TRBJ1-1; D ambiguous. The CDR3 contains 12 residues. Germline CDR1 and CDR2: MNHNY and SVGAGI (reference sequence). Trimming shortened V by 5 bases and J by 8 bases, and 12 bases separated the two germline ends.

The gene calls are TRBV10-2 and TRBJ1-2, with D possibly TRBD1 on 6 matching bases. V lost 6 bases and J 6 bases, leaving 17 bases between the germline ends. Germline CDR1 is WSHSY and CDR2 is SAAADI. The CDR3 runs 14 residues. In DNA form, the CDR3 reads TGCGCCAGCAGGCCAGTCGGGGGGCTAGATGGCTACACCTTC. As protein: CASRPVGGLDGYTF.

CDR3 nucleotides: TGTGCCACCGGCGAGAACCTAGCGGGGGACGACGAGCAGTACTTC. Its translation is CATGENLAGDDEQYF. V is TRBV21-1 and J is TRBJ2-7; the D segment call TRBD2 is taken from the table without a DNA check. TRBV21-1 is a documented pseudogene. The CDR3 runs 15 residues.

This chain links TRBV18 with TRBJ1-3, with unresolved D. The CDR3 is 15 residues long. The germline gives CDR1 KGHSH, CDR2 LQKENI. V shed 5 bases and J shed 4 bases, with 15 bases lying between them. The CDR3 loop reads CASSSVRTGGNTIYF. The CDR3 DNA is TGTGCCAGCTCAAGCGTTCGGACTGGGGGAAACACCATATATTTT.

Comment on this clone: Other nucleotide sequences in the sample specify the same CDR3. This chain uses TRBV19 with TRBJ1-5; D possibly corresponds to TRBD1 (5 bases). The CDR3 totals 14 residues. The germline V and J ends were trimmed by 3 bases and 0 bases, with 6 bases remaining between them. Germline CDR1 and CDR2: LNHDA and SQIVND (reference sequence). CDR3 coding DNA: TGTGCCAGTAGTATCAGGGATAGCAATCAGCCCCAGCATTTT. Translating gives CASSIRDSNQPQHF.

The chain joins TRBV4-2 to TRBJ2-5; D gene unclear. The CDR3 length is 14 residues. Trimming stripped 3 bases from V and 1 base from J, with 9 bases between. Germline lookup yields CDR1 LGHNA and CDR2 YNFKEQ. The CDR3 region has the DNA TGTGCCAGCAGCCAGGATCCGTCCCAAGAGACCCAGTACTTC. Protein sequence: CASSQDPSQETQYF.

The count of this clone is one. This chain uses TRBV7-2 with TRBJ2-7; maybe TRBD1 (5 bases). CDR1 and CDR2 from the germline V gene are SGHTA and FQGNSA. The CDR3 consists of 15 residues. V lost 8 bases, J lost 1 base, and 18 bases lay in between. The CDR3 DNA reads TGTGCCAGCCTTTTCGTGGGGCAATCATCCTACGAGCAGTACTTC. Residues: CASLFVGQSSYEQYF.